The entry below gives a single T cell receptor (beta chain) sequence along with its context. The antigen is not known. Germline V gives CDR1 SGHVS, CDR2 FQNEAQ. The CDR3 extends over 16 amino acids. V was pared by 2 bases and J by 0 bases, with 14 bases between. Time point defined: cycle 4 day 1 (C4D1), after more than five weeks of nivolumab. Relapse was seen in all patients after autologous stem cell transplantation, and brentuximab vedotin exposure was variable. The study purified CD4+ T cells from thawed PBMCs using magnetic negative selection. Complete response, partial response or progressive disease was each patient's best response. This specimen belongs to a study of PD-1 blockade in classical Hodgkin lymphoma. General study points: Baseline TCR diversity was reportedly lower in newly diagnosed patients than healthy donors. No one has yet defined what causes the repertoire differences, which may be disease activity or prior therapy.

Using immunoSEQ multiplex PCR, the repertoire was profiled, and TCRdb retains in-frame clones only, with some absent. Of about 30,000 clones listed, 80% to 90% were seen once; the top ten hold about 0.62%. The material sequenced was CD4+ T cells from blood, taken before the fourth cycle of nivolumab. The clonotype comes from a human donor with classical Hodgkin lymphoma. V and J are TRBV7-8 and TRBJ2-7, with no clear D. CDR3 DNA: TGTGCCAGCAGCTTACGTGGTGTCTTAAGCTCCTACGAGCAGTACTTC. Translating it yields CASSLRGVLSSYEQYF. Drawing the rest from reference TRBV7-8 and TRBJ2-7, the complete variable domain is GAGVSQSPRYKVAKRGQDVALRCDPISGHVSLFWYQQALGQGPEFLTYFQNEAQLDKSGLPSDRFFAERPEGSVSTLKIQRTQQEDSAVYLCASSLRGVLSSYEQYFGPGTRLTVT.